The 26 T cell receptor beta chains presented below share a single source sample, sequenced in a study of blood T cell repertoires in COVID-19. Profiling relied on immunoSEQ multiplex PCR, and the TCRdb table lists in-frame clones only, not all of them. Found here are 120,000 or so clones, less than 75% of them singletons; the top ten hold under 10%. Sequencing input: peripheral blood. These receptor sequences come from a woman aged 60-70 years with acute or convalescent COVID-19.

The chain combines TRBV28 with TRBJ1-5; 7 bases map to TRBD1. J lost 6 bases, V lost 6 bases, and 11 bases had no gene match. Germline V gives CDR1 MDHEN, CDR2 SYDVKM. This CDR3 has 15 amino acids. The CDR3 DNA follows: TGTGCCAGCAGGAATACAGGGGTTTCTTTTCAGCCCCAGCATTTT. Translation: CASRNTGVSFQPQHF.

The V call is TRBV9, the J call TRBJ1-5; tentatively, D is TRBD1 (6 bases). Germline V lookup: CDR1 SGDLS, CDR2 YYNGEE. The CDR3 contains 15 residues. Deletions cut 3 bases from V and 6 bases from J, with 16 bases between. The CDR3 loop is CASSAVDRRGQPQHF. Here the CDR3 DNA reads TGTGCCAGCAGCGCTGTGGACAGAAGGGGTCAGCCCCAGCATTTT.

This clone was observed a handful of times. V and J are TRBV28 and TRBJ1-4, with 9 nucleotides matching TRBD1. CDR1 MDHEN and CDR2 SYDVKM come from the germline V gene. CDR3 length: 20 residues. V was clipped by 2 bases and J by 0 bases; unmatched bases: 13. The CDR3 sequence: CASSLPNLPGQGPTNEKLFF. The CDR3, as DNA: TGTGCCAGCAGTTTACCGAACCTACCCGGACAGGGGCCAACTAATGAAAAACTGTTTTTT.

This chain links TRBV19 with TRBJ2-5; 9 nucleotides match TRBD1. The V gene end was trimmed by 3 bases and the J gene end by 2 bases; junction bases not matched to a gene: 13. Germline values: CDR1 LNHDA, CDR2 SQIVND (reference sequence). The CDR3 spans 18 residues. CDR3 bases: TGTGCCAGTAGTATTCGGGGACAGGGTTTTGACGGACAAGAGACCCAGTACTTC. It is translated as CASSIRGQGFDGQETQYF. Variable domain in full (rest from reference TRBV19 and TRBJ2-5): DGGITQSPKYLFRKEGQNVTLSCEQNLNHDAMYWYRQDPGQGLRLIYYSQIVNDFQKGDIAEGYSVSREKKESFPLTVTSAQKNPTAFYLCASSIRGQGFDGQETQYFGPGTRLLVL.

This clone was counted a single time. The chain carries TRBV27 and TRBJ2-7; D possibly corresponds to TRBD2 (6 bases). The CDR3 is 14 residues long. Germline V gene lookup returns CDR1 MNHEY and CDR2 SMNVEV (reference sequence). The V and J ends lost 3 bases and 6 bases respectively, with 15 bases between them. This CDR3 is CASSLGTYRAEQYF. The CDR3 DNA reads as TGTGCCAGCAGTTTGGGGACTTACCGAGCCGAGCAGTACTTC.

A remark on this clone: Other DNA sequences of this sample code for an identical CDR3. The genes are TRBV11-2 and TRBJ1-1, with no clear D. The CDR3 sequence is 12 residues long. Germline lookup yields CDR1 SGHAT and CDR2 FQNNGV. Trimming pared 4 bases from V and 4 bases from J, leaving 7 bases between. DNA of the CDR3: TGTGCCAGCAGCTCGCGTTTCACTGAAGCTTTCTTT. Translation: CASSSRFTEAFF.

The V and J genes are TRBV6-5 and TRBJ2-2, with TRBD1 as a possible D gene (6 bases). With 7 bases removed from V and 7 bases from J, the gap between germline ends came to 10 bases. Germline CDR1 MNHEY, CDR2 SVGAGI. CDR3 length: 12 amino acids. Here the CDR3 DNA reads TGTGCCAGCAACGAACAGGGCGGGGAGCTGTTTTTT. Protein sequence: CASNEQGGELFF.

The J gene is TRBJ2-3, the V gene TRBV6-6, with a possible D match to TRBD2 (6 bases). Trimming left V 7 bases short and J 4 bases short, with 15 bases between. The CDR3 totals 14 residues. Germline CDR1 reads MNHNY; CDR2 reads SVGAGI (reference sequence). The CDR3 loop is CASTPGGSADTQYF. In nucleotides, the CDR3 is TGTGCCAGCACTCCCGGGGGATCGGCAGATACGCAGTATTTT.

The CDR3 spells CASSVGAGGGVSTDTQYF. Written as DNA, the CDR3 is TGTGCCAGCAGCGTAGGAGCGGGGGGTGGGGTTAGCACAGATACGCAGTATTTT. The chain is built from TRBV9 and TRBJ2-3; 9 nucleotides align to TRBD2. V lost 0 bases, J lost 0 bases, and 8 bases stayed unmatched. Germline CDR1 and CDR2: SGDLS and YYNGEE. This CDR3 comprises 18 residues.

The rearrangement joins TRBV6-5 to TRBJ2-7; TRBD1 aligns across 9 bases. The germline CDR1 and CDR2 sequences are MNHEY and SVGAGI. The CDR3 is made up of 14 amino acids. Trimming cost V 2 bases and J 5 bases; bases outside gene matches: 4. CDR3 residues: CASSYGDRVHEQYF. CDR3 sequence (DNA): TGTGCCAGCAGTTACGGGGACAGGGTGCACGAGCAGTACTTC.

J is TRBJ2-1 and V is TRBV24-1; maybe TRBD2 (5 bases). Germline V gene sequence: CDR1 KGHDR, CDR2 SFDVKD. V was pared by 4 bases and J by 0 bases, with 18 bases between. CDR3 length: 18 residues. The CDR3 DNA reads TGTGCCACCAGTGACCCCGCGTGGGTCGAGGGCTCCTACAATGAGCAGTTCTTC. Translated, it gives CATSDPAWVEGSYNEQFF.

A remark on this clone: At one end, the junction sequence differs from germline, possibly due to a read error. The rearrangement links TRBV6-5 to TRBJ1-1; TRBD1 matches 8 bases. From germline, CDR1 is MNHEY and CDR2 SVGAGI. The CDR3 length is 13 residues. The CDR3, as DNA: TGTGCCAGCAGTTACTCGAAGGCAGGGGGCAACATTTTT. Its protein product is CASSYSKAGGNIF.

This clone showed up just a few times. The chain carries TRBV6-5 and TRBJ1-4; TRBD1 might be the D (5 bases). Trimming removed 7 bases from V and 0 bases from J, with 12 bases in between. Germline CDR1 reads MNHEY; CDR2 reads SVGAGI. The length of the CDR3 is 15 residues. CDR3 nucleotides: TGTGCCAGCACTCGACAGAGTGCAACTAATGAAAAACTGTTTTTT. Its translation: CASTRQSATNEKLFF.

This sequence joins TRBV7-3 and TRBJ2-3; TRBD2 is a possible D gene (7 bases). Germline loops: CDR1 SGHTA, CDR2 FQGTGA. This CDR3 is 12 amino acids long. V shed 8 bases and J shed 3 bases, with 9 bases lying between them. The CDR3 region is CASAGATDTQYF. CDR3 in DNA: TGTGCCAGCGCGGGGGCGACAGATACGCAGTATTTT.

Note on this clone: The junction departs from germline at one end; a sequencing error may be responsible. The rearrangement joins TRBV28 to TRBJ1-2, with 9 bases fitting TRBD1. Looked up from germline, CDR1 is MDHEN and CDR2 is SYDVKM. The CDR3 has 12 amino acids. CDR3 coding DNA: TGTGCCAGCAGTCCCCTTGGGACAGGGATGAGCTTC. Translating it yields CASSPLGTGMSF.

V is TRBV4-2 and J is TRBJ2-2; TRBD2 is a possible D gene (6 bases). The CDR3 extends over 15 amino acids. The ends were cut back, 2 bases at V and 6 bases at J, with 13 bases in the middle. The germline V gene has CDR1 LGHNA and CDR2 YNFKEQ. CDR3 nucleotide sequence: TGTGCCAGCAGCCAAAGGGTTTCGGGGGCCGGGGAGCTGTTTTTT. The encoded protein is CASSQRVSGAGELFF.

This clone has only a few counts. The gene calls are TRBV5-4 and TRBJ2-7; 14 positions match TRBD2. V lost 1 base and J lost 6; bases outside the gene matches: 9. The CDR3 spans 17 residues. Per the germline V gene, CDR1 is SGHNT and CDR2 is YYREEE (reference sequence). The CDR3 sequence: CASSLPGTSGGSSEQYF. The CDR3, as DNA: TGTGCCAGCAGCTTGCCCGGGACTAGCGGGGGTTCATCCGAGCAGTACTTC.

In its sample, this clone was seen a few times. The chain is built from TRBV16 and TRBJ1-5; possible D gene TRBD1, 5 bases. V dropped 6 bases and J dropped 3 bases, with 6 bases sitting between them. Germline assignment: CDR1 KGHSY and CDR2 FQNENV. The CDR3 is 12 amino acids. The CDR3 region is CASRQVNQPQHF. CDR3 nucleotide sequence: TGTGCCAGCAGACAGGTCAATCAGCCCCAGCATTTT. The entire variable domain, with the rest obtained from reference TRBV16 and TRBJ1-5, is as follows: GEEVAQTPKHLVRGEGQKAKLYCAPIKGHSYVFWYQQVLKNEFKFLISFQNENVFDETGMPKERFSAKCLPNSPCSLEIQATKLEDSAVYFCASRQVNQPQHFGDGTRLSIL.

The rearrangement joins TRBV7-6 to TRBJ2-2, with TRBD2 matching over 10 bases. The CDR3 is 16 residues long. CDR1 and CDR2 (germline): SGHVS, FNYEAQ. The ends lost 6 bases at V and 5 bases at J; junction bases unmatched: 9. The CDR3 DNA follows: TGTGCCAGCAGTCGAACCTCTAGCGGGGGAACCGGGGAGCTGTTTTTT. This encodes CASSRTSSGGTGELFF. Full variable domain (rest looked up from reference TRBV7-6 and TRBJ2-2): GAGVSQSPRYKVTKRGQDVALRCDPISGHVSLYWYRQALGQGPEFLTYFNYEAQQDKSGLPNDRFSAERPEGSISTLTIQRTEQRDSAMYRCASSRTSSGGTGELFFGEGSRLTVL.

In its sample, this clone was seen once. The CDR3 here is CASSITGGPETQYF. The CDR3 DNA is TGTGCCAGTAGTATAACGGGGGGGCCAGAGACCCAGTACTTC. The chain is built from TRBV19 and TRBJ2-5; 8 nucleotides line up with TRBD2. The CDR3 covers 14 residues. CDR1 is LNHDA and CDR2 is SQIVND in the germline V gene (reference sequence). Unmatched junction bases numbered 3, after V lost 2 bases and J lost 4 bases.

This rearrangement joins TRBV5-1 to TRBJ1-1; the match to TRBD1 covers 10 bases. Per the germline V gene, CDR1 is SGHRS and CDR2 is YFSETQ. Trimming took 3 bases from V and 6 from J; bases not matched to a gene: 8. This CDR3 is 15 amino acids long. CDR3: CASSSGTGEGSEAFF. As DNA, the CDR3 is TGCGCCAGCAGCTCGGGGACAGGGGAGGGTTCTGAAGCTTTCTTT.

This clone came up once. V and J are TRBV30 and TRBJ1-4; D not resolved. Looked up from germline, CDR1 is GTSNPN and CDR2 is SVGIG (reference sequence). Deletions cut 2 bases from V and 8 bases from J, with 9 bases between. The CDR3 is 12 amino acids. The CDR3 DNA follows: TGTGCCTGGAGTCACCGAGGAGAAAAACTGTTTTTT. Translating it yields CAWSHRGEKLFF.

The genes are TRBV5-1 and TRBJ2-7, with 9 nucleotides matching TRBD1. The CDR3 is made up of 13 amino acids. V gave up 7 bases and J gave up 5 bases; unmatched junction bases: 7. Germline V gene data show CDR1 as SGHRS and CDR2 as YFSETQ. This CDR3 reads CASGKTGGNEQYF. The DNA of the CDR3 is TGCGCCAGCGGGAAAACAGGGGGCAACGAGCAGTACTTC.

This sequence joins TRBV5-8 and TRBJ1-1; maybe TRBD1 (6 bases). The CDR3 runs 14 residues. V lost 4 bases, J lost 2 bases, and 12 bases lay in between. Per germline, CDR1 SGHTS and CDR2 YDEGEE. The CDR3 nucleotides are TGTGCCAGCAGCAAAATACAGGGTAACACTGAAGCTTTCTTT. The encoded protein is CASSKIQGNTEAFF.

The V gene is TRBV20-1, the J gene TRBJ2-3, with D uncertain. Trimming left V 3 bases short and J 3 bases short, with 16 bases between. This CDR3 is built from 15 residues. CDR1 and CDR2 (germline): DFQATT, SNEGSKA (reference sequence). CDR3 region: CSASSFNRLTDTQYF. In DNA form, the CDR3 reads TGCAGTGCTAGTAGTTTTAACCGCCTAACAGATACGCAGTATTTT.

This clone was counted a single time. The chain has TRBV11-2 and TRBJ1-2; TRBD1 aligns across 7 bases. In germline, CDR1 is SGHAT, CDR2 FQNNGV. The CDR3 contains 14 residues. The V gene end was trimmed by 5 bases and the J gene end by 2 bases; junction bases not matched to a gene: 5. DNA for the CDR3: TGTGCCAGCAGCATGTCGACAGGGAACTATGGCTACACCTTC. This gives the protein CASSMSTGNYGYTF.